The TCR beta chain described here comes from a study of CD8 T cells in ankylosing spondylitis. Study outcomes and limitations: A subset of motif variants has previously been described in the synovial fluid and blood of reactive arthritis.

About this clonotype itself: What it binds is unknown.

The CDR3 spans 14 residues. From germline, CDR1 is SEHNR and CDR2 FQNEAQ (reference sequence). V shed 1 base and J shed 1 base, with 7 bases lying between them. Quantitative barcoded 5'-RACE was used to prepare TCR beta libraries. TCRdb used MiXCR to reprocess the 5' RACE reads, holding one entry per CDR3 protein. The sample contains about 350,000 distinct CDR3 sequences, 20% to 25% of which appear only once. The sample consisted of blood, either unsorted or a sorted T cell fraction (not recorded which). The TCR comes from a male donor with ankylosing spondylitis or in good health (not recorded which). This sequence joins TRBV7-9 and TRBJ1-1; D not certain. The CDR3 DNA sequence: TGTGCCAGCAGCTTAGTTTCCGGGAACACTGAAGCTTTCTTT. It codes for CASSLVSGNTEAFF.